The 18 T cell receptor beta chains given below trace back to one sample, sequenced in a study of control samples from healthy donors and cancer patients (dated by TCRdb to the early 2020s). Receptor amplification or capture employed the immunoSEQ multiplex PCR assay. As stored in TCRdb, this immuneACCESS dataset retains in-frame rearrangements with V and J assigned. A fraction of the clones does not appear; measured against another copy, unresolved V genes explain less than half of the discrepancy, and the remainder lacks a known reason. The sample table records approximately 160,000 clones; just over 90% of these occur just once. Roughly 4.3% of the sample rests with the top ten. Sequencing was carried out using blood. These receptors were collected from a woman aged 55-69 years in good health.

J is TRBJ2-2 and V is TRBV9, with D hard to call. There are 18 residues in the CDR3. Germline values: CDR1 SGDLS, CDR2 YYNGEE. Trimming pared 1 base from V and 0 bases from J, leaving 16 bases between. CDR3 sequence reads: CASSVFGSETANTGELFF. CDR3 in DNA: TGTGCCAGCAGCGTATTTGGGTCCGAAACCGCGAACACCGGGGAGCTGTTTTTT.

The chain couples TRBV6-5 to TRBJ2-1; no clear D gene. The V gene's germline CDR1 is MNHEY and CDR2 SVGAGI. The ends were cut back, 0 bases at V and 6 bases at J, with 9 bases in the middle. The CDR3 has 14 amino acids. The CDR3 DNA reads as TGTGCCAGCAGTTACTCGATCGCTATCAATGAGCAGTTCTTC. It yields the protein CASSYSIAINEQFF.

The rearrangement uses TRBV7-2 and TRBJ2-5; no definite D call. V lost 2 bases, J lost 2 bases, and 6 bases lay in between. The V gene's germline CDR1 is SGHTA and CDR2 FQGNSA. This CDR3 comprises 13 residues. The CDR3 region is CASSLQVQETQYF. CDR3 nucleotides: TGTGCCAGCAGCTTACAAGTACAAGAGACCCAGTACTTC. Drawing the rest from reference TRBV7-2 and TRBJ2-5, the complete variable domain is GAGVSQSPSNKVTEKGKDVELRCDPISGHTALYWYRQSLGQGLEFLIYFQGNSAPDKSGLPSDRFSAERTGGSVSTLTIQRTQQEDSAVYLCASSLQVQETQYFGPGTRLLVL.

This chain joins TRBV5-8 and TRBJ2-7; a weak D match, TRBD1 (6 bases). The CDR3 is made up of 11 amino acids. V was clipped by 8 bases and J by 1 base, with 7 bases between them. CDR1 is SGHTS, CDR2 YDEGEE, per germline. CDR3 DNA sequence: TGTGCCAGTCAGGGGTCCTACGAGCAGTACTTC. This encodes CASQGSYEQYF.

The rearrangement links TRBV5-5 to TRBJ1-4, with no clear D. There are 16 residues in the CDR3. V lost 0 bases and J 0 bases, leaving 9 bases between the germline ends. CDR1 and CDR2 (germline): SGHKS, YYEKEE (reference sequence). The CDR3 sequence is CASSLDFIPTNEKLFF. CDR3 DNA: TGTGCCAGCAGCTTGGACTTCATTCCAACTAATGAAAAACTGTTTTTT.

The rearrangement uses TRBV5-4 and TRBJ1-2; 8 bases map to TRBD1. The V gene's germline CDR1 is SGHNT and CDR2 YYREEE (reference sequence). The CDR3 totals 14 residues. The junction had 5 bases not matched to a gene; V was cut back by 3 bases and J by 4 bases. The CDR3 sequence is CASSSDRVVYGYTF. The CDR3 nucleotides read TGTGCCAGCAGCTCGGACAGGGTAGTCTATGGCTACACCTTC.

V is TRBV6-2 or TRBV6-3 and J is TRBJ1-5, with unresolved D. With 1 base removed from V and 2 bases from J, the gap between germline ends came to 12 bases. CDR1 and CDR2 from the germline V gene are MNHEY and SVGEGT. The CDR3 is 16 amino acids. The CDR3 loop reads CASSYLRGSGNQPQHF. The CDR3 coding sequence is TGTGCCAGCAGTTACTTAAGAGGGTCGGGCAATCAGCCCCAGCATTTT.

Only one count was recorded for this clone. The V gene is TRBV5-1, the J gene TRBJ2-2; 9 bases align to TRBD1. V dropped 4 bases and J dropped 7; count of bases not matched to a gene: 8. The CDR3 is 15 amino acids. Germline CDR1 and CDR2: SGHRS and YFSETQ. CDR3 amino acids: CASSPGQGVFGELFF. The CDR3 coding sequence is TGCGCCAGCAGCCCGGGACAGGGTGTATTCGGGGAGCTGTTTTTT.

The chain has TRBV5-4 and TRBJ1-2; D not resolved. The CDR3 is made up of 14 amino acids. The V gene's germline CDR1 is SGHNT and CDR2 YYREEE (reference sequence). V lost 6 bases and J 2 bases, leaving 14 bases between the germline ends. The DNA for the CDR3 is TGTGCCAGCACCTTACCTACAGAAAACTATGGCTACACCTTC. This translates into CASTLPTENYGYTF.

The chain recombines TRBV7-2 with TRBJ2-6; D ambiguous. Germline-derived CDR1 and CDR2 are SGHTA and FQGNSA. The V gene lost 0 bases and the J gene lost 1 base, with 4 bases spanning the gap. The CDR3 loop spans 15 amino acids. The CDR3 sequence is CASSLAGSGANVLTF. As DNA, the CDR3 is TGTGCCAGCAGCTTAGCCGGGTCTGGGGCCAACGTCCTGACTTTC.

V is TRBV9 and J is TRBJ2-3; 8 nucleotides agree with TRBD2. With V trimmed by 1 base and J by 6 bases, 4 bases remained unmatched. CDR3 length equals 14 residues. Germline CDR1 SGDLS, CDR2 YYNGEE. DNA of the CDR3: TGTGCCAGCAGCGTACTAGCGGGTCCGGATACGCAGTATTTT. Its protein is CASSVLAGPDTQYF.

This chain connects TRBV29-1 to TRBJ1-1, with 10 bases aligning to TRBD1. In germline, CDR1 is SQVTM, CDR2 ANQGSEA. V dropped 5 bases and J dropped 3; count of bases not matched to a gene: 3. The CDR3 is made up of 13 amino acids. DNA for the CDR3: TGCAGCGTTATGGACAGGGGGGACACTGAAGCTTTCTTT. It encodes CSVMDRGDTEAFF. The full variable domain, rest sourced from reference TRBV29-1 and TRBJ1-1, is SAVISQKPSRDICQRGTSLTIQCQVDSQVTMMFWYRQQPGQSLTLIATANQGSEATYESGFVIDKFPISRPNLTFSTLTVSNMSPEDSSIYLCSVMDRGDTEAFFGQGTRLTVV.

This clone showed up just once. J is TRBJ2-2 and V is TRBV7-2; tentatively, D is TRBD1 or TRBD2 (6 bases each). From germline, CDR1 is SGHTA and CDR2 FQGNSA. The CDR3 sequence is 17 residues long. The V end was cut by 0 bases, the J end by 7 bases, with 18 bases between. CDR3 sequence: CASSLAPAGGWGGELFF. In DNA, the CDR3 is TGTGCCAGCAGCTTAGCCCCCGCCGGGGGCTGGGGCGGGGAGCTGTTTTTT.

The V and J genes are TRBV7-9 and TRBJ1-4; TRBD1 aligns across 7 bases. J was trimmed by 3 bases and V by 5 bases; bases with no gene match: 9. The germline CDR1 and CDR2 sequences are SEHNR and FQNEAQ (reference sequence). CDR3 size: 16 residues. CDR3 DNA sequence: TGTGCCAGCAGCGGCCAATGGACAGGACCTAATGAAAAACTGTTTTTT. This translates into CASSGQWTGPNEKLFF.

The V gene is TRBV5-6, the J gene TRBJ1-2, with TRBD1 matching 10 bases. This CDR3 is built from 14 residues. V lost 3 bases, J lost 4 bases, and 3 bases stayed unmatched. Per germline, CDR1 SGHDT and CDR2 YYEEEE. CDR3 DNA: TGTGCCAGCAGCTGGGACAGGGGTAGCTATGGCTACACCTTC. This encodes CASSWDRGSYGYTF.

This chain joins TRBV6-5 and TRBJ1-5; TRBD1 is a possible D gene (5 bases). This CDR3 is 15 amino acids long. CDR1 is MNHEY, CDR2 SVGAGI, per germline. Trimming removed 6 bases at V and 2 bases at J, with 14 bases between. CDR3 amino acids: CASRPRQIGNQPQHF. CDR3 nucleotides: TGTGCCAGCAGACCGAGACAGATCGGCAATCAGCCCCAGCATTTT.

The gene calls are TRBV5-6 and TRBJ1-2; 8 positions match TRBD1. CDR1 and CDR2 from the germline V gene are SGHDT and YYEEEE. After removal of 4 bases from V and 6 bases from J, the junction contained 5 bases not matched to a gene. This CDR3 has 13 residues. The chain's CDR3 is CASSPRDRNGYTF. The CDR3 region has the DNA TGTGCCAGCAGCCCCCGGGACAGGAATGGCTACACCTTC. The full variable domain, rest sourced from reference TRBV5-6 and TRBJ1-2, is DAGVTQSPTHLIKTRGQQVTLRCSPKSGHDTVSWYQQALGQGPQFIFQYYEEEERQRGNFPDRFSGHQFPNYSSELNVNALLLGDSALYLCASSPRDRNGYTFGSGTRLTVV.

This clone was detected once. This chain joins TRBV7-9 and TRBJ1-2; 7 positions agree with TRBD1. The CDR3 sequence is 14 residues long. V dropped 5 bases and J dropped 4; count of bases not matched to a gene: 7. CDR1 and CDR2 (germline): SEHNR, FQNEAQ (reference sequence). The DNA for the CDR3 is TGTGCCAGCAGCAGAGGACAGGCAAGCTATGGCTACACCTTC. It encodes CASSRGQASYGYTF.